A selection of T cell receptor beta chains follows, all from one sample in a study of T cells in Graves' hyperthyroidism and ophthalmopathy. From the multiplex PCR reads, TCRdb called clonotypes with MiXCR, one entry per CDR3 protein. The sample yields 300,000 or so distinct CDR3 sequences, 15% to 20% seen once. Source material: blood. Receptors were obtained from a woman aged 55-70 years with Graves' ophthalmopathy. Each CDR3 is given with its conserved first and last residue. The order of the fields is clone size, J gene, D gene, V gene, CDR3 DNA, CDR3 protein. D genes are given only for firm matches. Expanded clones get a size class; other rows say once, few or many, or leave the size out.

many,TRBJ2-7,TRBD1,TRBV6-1,TGTGCCAGCAGAAACGCACAGGGGGCAGGCGAGCAGTACTTC,CASRNAQGAGEQYF
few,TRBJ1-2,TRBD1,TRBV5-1,TGCGCCAGCAGCTCAGGACAGGGGGCAGGCGGCTACACCTTC,CASSSGQGAGGYTF
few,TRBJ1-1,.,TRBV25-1,TGTGCCAGCAGTGATCTCGAGACCCGCTTTTGCACTGAAGCTTTCTTT,CASSDLETRFCTEAFF
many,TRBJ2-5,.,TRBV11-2,TGTGCCAGCAGCTTTACCGCAGGGGAAGAGACCCAGTACTTC,CASSFTAGEETQYF
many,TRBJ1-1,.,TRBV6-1,TGTGCCAGCACCAAGACCCTGGGGTACACTGAAGCTTTCTTT,CASTKTLGYTEAFF
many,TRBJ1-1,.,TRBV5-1,TGCGCCAGCAGCTTCGGCCTGGACACTGAAGCTTTCTTT,CASSFGLDTEAFF
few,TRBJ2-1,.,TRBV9,TGTGCCAGCAGCGTAGGGGGGCGGTGGTACTACAATGAGCAGTTCTTC,CASSVGGRWYYNEQFF
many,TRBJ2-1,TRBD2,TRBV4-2,TGTGCCAGCAGCCAAGTAACTAGCGGGAGTTATGAGCAGTTCTTC,CASSQVTSGSYEQFF
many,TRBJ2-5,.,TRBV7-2,TGTGCCAGCAGCTTAGGCTCTTATTGGAGGACCCTTCAAGAGACCCAGTACTTC,CASSLGSYWRTLQETQYF
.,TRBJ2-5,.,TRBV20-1,TGCAGTGCTAGAGATAGGGGGAGGGGCCGGATTGAAGAGACCCAGTACTTC,CSARDRGRGRIEETQYF
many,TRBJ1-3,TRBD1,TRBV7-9,TGTGCCAGCAGCCTGGACAGGATAAGGGGAAACACCATATATTTT,CASSLDRIRGNTIYF
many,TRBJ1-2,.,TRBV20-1,TGCAGTGCTAGGGACCACTATGGCTACACCTTC,CSARDHYGYTF
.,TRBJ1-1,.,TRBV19,TGTGCCAGTAGTATTCACCCCAGGAAGAACACTGAAGCTTTCTTT,CASSIHPRKNTEAFF
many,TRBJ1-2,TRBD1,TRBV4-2,TGTGCCAGCAGCCAAGATATGAGAACGGACAGGGGGAATGGCTACACCTTC,CASSQDMRTDRGNGYTF
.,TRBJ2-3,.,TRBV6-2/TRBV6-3,TGTGCCAGCAGACGAGGTAGCACAGATACGCAGTATTTT,CASRRGSTDTQYF
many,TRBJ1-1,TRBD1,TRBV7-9,TGTGCCAGCAGAAAGGACAGGGGGAACACTGAAGCTTTCTTT,CASRKDRGNTEAFF